What follows describes a single T cell receptor beta chain. The data derive from a study of blood T cell repertoires in COVID-19. Background on the study: T cells, B-cell-depleted T cells, or PBMCs supplied cDNA or gDNA.

In the authors' methods: Amplified reference gene primers provided the basis for estimating nucleated cell counts. TCRdb's table, derived via immunoSEQ multiplex PCR, lists solely in-frame clones and lacks some. V and J calls and clone size are given by that table; D and trimming were obtained from the DNA. The sample yields about 150,000 clones, approximately 85% seen once. This clonotype was sampled from a woman over 75 with COVID-19, enrolled during active disease. The sample taken for sequencing was peripheral blood.

Here the CDR3 reads CASSATVNNEQFF. The CDR3 nucleotides are TGTGCCAGCAGCGCGACTGTAAACAATGAGCAGTTCTTC. This rearrangement joins TRBV7-3 to TRBJ2-1; D unresolved. V lost 5 bases and J lost 5, with 10 bases in between. The CDR3 covers 13 residues. From germline, CDR1 is SGHTA and CDR2 FQGTGA. The full variable domain, with the rest looked up from reference TRBV7-3 and TRBJ2-1, is GAGVSQTPSNKVTEKGKYVELRCDPISGHTALYWYRQSLGQGPEFLIYFQGTGAADDSGLPNDRFFAVRPEGSVSTLKIQRTERGDSAVYLCASSATVNNEQFFGPGTRLTVL.